This TCR beta chain was obtained from a study of cytomegalovirus exposure and HLA in healthy donors. Study-wide findings and caveats: It was 150 to 200 TCR beta chains that were listed as cytomegalovirus-associated. V segments that were indistinguishable, TRBV6-2 and TRBV6-3 among them, were omitted from analysis. Published work reported that the classifier diagnosed cytomegalovirus status with high specificity and sensitivity.

On this clone itself: Its antigen remains unidentified.

This PCR relied on a set of 60 Vbeta primers and 13 Jbeta primers. Some clones are missing from TCRdb's copy, which holds only in-frame ones; the method was immunoSEQ multiplex PCR. Of about 110,000 clones in the sample, around 76% were seen once. The CDR3 is 15 residues long. Trimming stripped 6 bases from V and 0 bases from J, with 15 bases between. In germline, CDR1 is MNHEY, CDR2 SVGAGI. V and J are TRBV6-5 and TRBJ2-7; D possibly corresponds to TRBD2 (6 bases). This TCR was recovered from a man aged 25-45 years in good health and CMV-seropositive. The specimen sequenced was PBMCs. The CDR3 reads CASSRGTASSYEQYF. CDR3 bases: TGTGCCAGCAGCCGCGGGACCGCAAGCTCCTACGAGCAGTACTTC.